This T cell receptor beta chain comes out of a study of control samples from healthy donors and cancer patients. Repertoires were generated with immunoSEQ multiplex PCR, while TCRdb's copy carries only in-frame clones and drops some. The sample consists of tens of thousands of clones, approximately 90% of them appearing once. Trimming left V 2 bases short and J 7 bases short, with 14 bases between. Germline loops: CDR1 MNHEY, CDR2 SVGAGI. The CDR3 sequence is 14 residues long. The material sequenced was PBMCs. The genes are TRBV6-5 and TRBJ2-5; D might be TRBD1 (5 bases). The receptor was derived from a man aged 25-40 years with colorectal cancer. CDR3: CASSYMTARGTQYF. In DNA, the CDR3 is TGTGCCAGCAGTTACATGACAGCAAGAGGGACCCAGTACTTC.